This TCR beta chain appears in the sequencing data of a study of Ad26.COV2.S vaccination and SARS-CoV-2 variants (dated by TCRdb to the early 2020s). Turning to the overall study: Donors in the vaccine arm were drawn from COV1001, a multicentre, randomized, double-blind, placebo-controlled phase I-IIa trial testing Ad26.COV2.S in healthy adults. Blinding of investigators to trial group allocation was maintained during experiments and outcome assessment. A total of some 30 samples were included in the TCR-sequenced set, comprising about 20 Ad26.COV2.S vaccine recipients, 5 placebo recipients and 8 SARS-CoV-2 convalescent individuals. Ad26.COV2.S was given intramuscularly at 5x10^10 or 1x10^11 viral particles, as a single shot or as two shots 56 days apart. Trial participants were randomized into five groups of five, in which low-dose or high-dose Ad26.COV2.S was given once or twice, or placebo was given on both occasions. TCRbeta repertoire sequencing served as the tool for gauging how specific and how broad the SARS-CoV-2-reactive T cell receptors were following Ad26.COV2.S vaccination. The research as a whole found: Vaccine and placebo recipients had comparable non-spike TCR breadth, which fits with the vaccine containing only spike. Ad26.COV2.S recipients had higher spike-specific TCR breadth than placebo recipients (P = 0.0014). The authors noted that the TCR breadth and depth analyses may have underestimated total T cell responses. The study was not powered for comparison of responses between vaccine doses or regimens. Substantial breadth of spike-specific CD8+ and CD4+ T cell responses was reported after vaccination.

The sample's treatment or condition label, decoded: roughly 19 received Ad26.COV2.S at low or high dose, single or two shots; roughly five received placebo; per-sample allocation not given. Repertoires of vaccine and placebo recipients were sequenced from samples taken on day 63 after the first injection. Between 29 July and 7 August 2020, Cohort 1b enrolled around 24 adults aged 18-55 years at one site in Boston, USA. Ad26.COV2.S was a replication-incompetent adenovirus type 26 vector that expressed a prefusion-stabilized SARS-CoV-2 spike protein derived from the original Wuhan strain. From its cysteine to its phenylalanine, the CDR3 spans 14 amino acids. Kept here is only the CDR3 DNA, which spans 42 bases and is read in frame from base 1. The junction carries 11 bases between V and J, which are trimmed by 1 base and 5 bases respectively. CDR1 is given as SEHNR and CDR2 as FQNEAQ, both from the germline V gene (reference sequence).

The immunoSEQ Assay was the method used to sequence TCRbeta CDR3 regions. After extraction, genomic DNA underwent amplification by bias-controlled multiplex PCR, followed by high-throughput sequencing. In the source study's methods: To quantify the absolute abundance of every unique TCRbeta CDR3 region, sequences were collapsed and filtered. T cell fraction was estimated by normalizing TCRbeta template counts to usable DNA, which was measured by amplifying reference genes present in all nucleated cells. Repertoire TCRs were annotated as SARS-CoV-2-specific by exact matching of V gene, CDR3 amino acid sequence and J gene to a known reactive TCR set. The reference SARS-CoV-2 TCR set was derived from MIRA and filtered for enrichment in COVID-19-positive ImmuneCODE repertoires, a step that removed public or cross-reactive TCRs. Using the MIRA antigens, annotated TCRs were further analysed by specific ORF or by position within an ORF. Breadth was defined as annotated unique rearrangements over total unique productive rearrangements; depth was the summed frequency of those rearrangements. Group comparisons of TCR breadth used two-sided Wilcoxon rank-sum tests. TCRdb re-hosts the immuneACCESS table, in-frame sequences only. Its copies lack some clones; in the studies checked, an unresolved V gene accounts for under half of them, and the cause for the rest is not known. V and J calls and clone size are as listed in that table; D and trimming were resolved from the DNA. The sample records fewer than 500,000 clones, 75% to 95% of which are singletons. The leading ten clones occupy approximately 12% of the sample.

In regard to this clone: The antigen it recognizes is unknown. No base quality information exists; no much larger clone differs at one position.

Specimen: peripheral blood, collected in a trial of Ad26.COV2.S vaccine versus placebo. The receptor comes from a person aged 18-60 years who received the Ad26.COV2.S COVID-19 vaccine or a placebo. The rearranged segments are TRBV7-9 and TRBJ1-1; no D gene can be assigned with confidence. DNA sequence: TGTGCCAGCAGCTTAGGGATGGTTGGTACTGAAGCTTTCTTT. It encodes CASSLGMVGTEAFF.